The 8 T cell receptor beta chains listed next were all sequenced from one sample in a study of glioma-infiltrating T cells. Using RNA template, CDR3s of TCR alpha and beta were amplified with iRepertoire arm-PCR. TCRdb recomputed calls from the multiplex PCR reads with MiXCR, one row per CDR3 protein. The repertoire includes 150,000 or so distinct CDR3 sequences, approximately 40% of them detected once, and around 18% sits in the top ten. Sequencing used glioma tissue, nonneoplastic brain tissue, or PBMCs (not recorded which). The receptors were gathered from a human donor with low-grade glioma or glioblastoma, undergoing nonglioma brain surgery, or in good health (not recorded which).

The chain uses TRBV20-1 and TRBJ2-3, with D unclear. Germline V gives CDR1 DFQATT, CDR2 SNEGSKA (reference sequence). V dropped 0 bases and J dropped 0 bases, with 4 bases sitting between them. The CDR3 sequence is 13 residues long. CDR3 bases: TGCAGTGCTAGAGACTGGAGCACAGATACGCAGTATTTT. Protein: CSARDWSTDTQYF.

The chain recombines TRBV27 with TRBJ2-1, with a possible D match to TRBD1 (5 bases). Looked up from germline, CDR1 is MNHEY and CDR2 is SMNVEV (reference sequence). There are 14 residues in the CDR3. Trimming took 8 bases from V and 7 from J, leaving 18 bases between them. Here the CDR3 reads CASSVGAGQNEQFF. The DNA for the CDR3 is TGTGCCAGCTCAGTTGGGGCCGGTCAGAATGAGCAGTTCTTC.

This clonotype was found a few times. This chain joins TRBV25-1 and TRBJ1-2; no reliable D call. V was clipped by 6 bases and J by 0 bases, with 5 bases between them. From germline, CDR1 is MGHDK and CDR2 SYGVNS. There are 12 residues in the CDR3. CDR3 sequence (DNA): TGTGCCAGCAGCGGTACTAACTATGGCTACACCTTC. Its protein product is CASSGTNYGYTF.

Remarks on this clonotype: One end of the junction does not line up with germline, which may come from a read error. The chain links TRBV6-1 to TRBJ1-1, with no clear D. CDR3 length: 13 residues. The germline V gene encodes CDR1 MNHNS and CDR2 SASEGT. CDR3 in DNA: TGTGCCAGCAGTCAAAACTTGAAAACTGAAGCTTTCTTT. Encoded protein: CASSQNLKTEAFF.

In this sample, this clonotype turned up a few times. The rearrangement uses TRBV6-1 and TRBJ1-6; 8 bases match TRBD1. This CDR3 has 14 residues. Germline CDR1 is MNHNS and CDR2 is SASEGT. V lost 6 bases and J lost 5; bases outside the gene matches: 3. In DNA, the CDR3 is TGTGCCAGCAGGATGACAGGGGATAATTCACCCCTCCACTTT. This gives the protein CASRMTGDNSPLHF.

This clonotype was seen more than once but under ten times. CDR3 coding DNA: TGCAGTGCTAAGGACAGACCAAAAAGGAACACTGAAGCTTTCTTT. This sequence encodes CSAKDRPKRNTEAFF. V is TRBV20-1 and J is TRBJ1-1, with D tentatively TRBD1 (6 bases). In germline, CDR1 is DFQATT, CDR2 SNEGSKA (reference sequence). The CDR3 has 15 amino acids. V was pared by 4 bases and J by 1 base, with 16 bases between.

In its sample, this clonotype was seen a few times. The chain has TRBV28 and TRBJ1-2; D is perhaps TRBD1 (6 bases). V lost 6 bases to trimming and J lost 4 bases, with 12 bases between them. The CDR3 contains 13 residues. Germline loops: CDR1 MDHEN, CDR2 SYDVKM. CDR3 region: CASRSQGSYGYTF. The CDR3, as DNA: TGTGCCAGCAGATCACAGGGAAGCTATGGCTACACCTTC.

This clonotype occurred a few times. The chain has TRBV12-3 or TRBV12-4 and TRBJ2-3, with 9 bases identical to TRBD1. The ends lost 3 bases at V and 11 bases at J; junction bases unmatched: 9. This CDR3 has 14 amino acids. CDR3: CASSFGTGPSEQYF. CDR3 nucleotide sequence: TGTGCCAGCAGTTTCGGGACAGGGCCTAGCGAGCAGTATTTT.